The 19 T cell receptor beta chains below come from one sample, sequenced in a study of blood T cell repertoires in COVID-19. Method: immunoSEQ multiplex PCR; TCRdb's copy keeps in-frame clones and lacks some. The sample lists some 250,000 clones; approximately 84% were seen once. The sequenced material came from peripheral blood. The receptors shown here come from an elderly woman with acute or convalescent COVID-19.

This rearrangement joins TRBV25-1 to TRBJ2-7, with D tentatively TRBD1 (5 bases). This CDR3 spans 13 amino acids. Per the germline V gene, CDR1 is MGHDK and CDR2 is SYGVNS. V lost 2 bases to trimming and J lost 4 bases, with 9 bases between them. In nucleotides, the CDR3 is TGTGCCAGCAGTGAAGTGACAGCTTACGAGCAGTACTTC. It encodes CASSEVTAYEQYF.

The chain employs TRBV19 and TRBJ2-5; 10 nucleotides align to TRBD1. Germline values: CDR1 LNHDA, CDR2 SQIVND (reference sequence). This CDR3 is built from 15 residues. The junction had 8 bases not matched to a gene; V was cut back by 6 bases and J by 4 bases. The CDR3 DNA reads TGTGCCAGTAGACGGACAGGGGGTATTCGAGAGACCCAGTACTTC. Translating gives CASRRTGGIRETQYF.

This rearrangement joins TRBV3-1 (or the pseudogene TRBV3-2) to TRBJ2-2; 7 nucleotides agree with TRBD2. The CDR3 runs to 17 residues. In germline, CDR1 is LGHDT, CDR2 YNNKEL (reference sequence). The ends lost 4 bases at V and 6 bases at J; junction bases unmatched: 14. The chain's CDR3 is CASSLAYGRDIAGELFF. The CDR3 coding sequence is TGTGCCAGCAGCCTCGCTTATGGGAGGGATATCGCCGGGGAGCTGTTTTTT.

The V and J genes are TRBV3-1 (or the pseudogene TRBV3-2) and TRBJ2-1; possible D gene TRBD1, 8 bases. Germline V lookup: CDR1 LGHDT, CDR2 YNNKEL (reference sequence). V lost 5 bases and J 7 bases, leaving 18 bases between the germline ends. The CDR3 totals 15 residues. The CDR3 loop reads CASSYPGQGGNEQFF. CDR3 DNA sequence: TGTGCCAGCAGCTACCCCGGACAGGGAGGGAATGAGCAGTTCTTC.

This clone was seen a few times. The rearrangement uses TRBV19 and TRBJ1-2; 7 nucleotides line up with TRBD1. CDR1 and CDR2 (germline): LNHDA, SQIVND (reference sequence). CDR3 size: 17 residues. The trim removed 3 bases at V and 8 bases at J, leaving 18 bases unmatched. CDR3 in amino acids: CASSIRSEGGAWGGYTF. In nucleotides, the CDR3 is TGTGCCAGTAGTATCCGGTCGGAAGGGGGCGCTTGGGGAGGCTACACCTTC. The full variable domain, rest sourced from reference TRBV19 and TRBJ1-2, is DGGITQSPKYLFRKEGQNVTLSCEQNLNHDAMYWYRQDPGQGLRLIYYSQIVNDFQKGDIAEGYSVSREKKESFPLTVTSAQKNPTAFYLCASSIRSEGGAWGGYTFGSGTRLTVV.

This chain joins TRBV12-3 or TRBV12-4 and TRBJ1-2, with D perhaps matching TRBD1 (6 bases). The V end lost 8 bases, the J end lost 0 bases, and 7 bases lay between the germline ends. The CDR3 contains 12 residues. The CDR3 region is CASSGANYGYTF. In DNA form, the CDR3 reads TGTGCCAGCTCAGGGGCTAACTATGGCTACACCTTC.

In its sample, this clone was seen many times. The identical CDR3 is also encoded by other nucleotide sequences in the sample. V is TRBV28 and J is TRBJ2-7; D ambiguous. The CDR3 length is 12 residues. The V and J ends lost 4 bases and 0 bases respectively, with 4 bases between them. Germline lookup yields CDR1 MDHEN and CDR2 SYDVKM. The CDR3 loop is CASSSSSYEQYF. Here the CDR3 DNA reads TGTGCCAGCAGTTCCTCCTCCTACGAGCAGTACTTC.

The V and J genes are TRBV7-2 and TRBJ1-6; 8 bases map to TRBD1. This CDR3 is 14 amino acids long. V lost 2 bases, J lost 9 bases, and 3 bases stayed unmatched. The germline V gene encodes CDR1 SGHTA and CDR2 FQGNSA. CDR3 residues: CASSLSDRGSPLHF. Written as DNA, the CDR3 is TGTGCCAGCAGCTTAAGCGACAGGGGTTCACCCCTCCACTTT.

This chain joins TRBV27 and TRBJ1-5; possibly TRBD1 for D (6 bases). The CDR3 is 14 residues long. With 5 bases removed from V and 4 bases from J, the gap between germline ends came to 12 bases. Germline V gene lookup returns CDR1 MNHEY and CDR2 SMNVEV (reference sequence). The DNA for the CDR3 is TGTGCCAGCAGTCCACGGACAGTTAATCAGCCCCAGCATTTT. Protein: CASSPRTVNQPQHF.

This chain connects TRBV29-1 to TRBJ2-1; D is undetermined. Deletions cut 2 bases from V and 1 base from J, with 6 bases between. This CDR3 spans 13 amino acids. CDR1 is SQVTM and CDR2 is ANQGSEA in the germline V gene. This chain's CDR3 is CSVERLSYNEQFF. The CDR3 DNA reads TGCAGCGTTGAAAGACTGTCCTACAATGAGCAGTTCTTC.

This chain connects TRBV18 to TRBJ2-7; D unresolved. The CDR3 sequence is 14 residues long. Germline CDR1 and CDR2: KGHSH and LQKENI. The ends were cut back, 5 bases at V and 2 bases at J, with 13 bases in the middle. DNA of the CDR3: TGTGCCAGCTCATTGAGTGGCGGAACCTACGAGCAGTACTTC. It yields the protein CASSLSGGTYEQYF.

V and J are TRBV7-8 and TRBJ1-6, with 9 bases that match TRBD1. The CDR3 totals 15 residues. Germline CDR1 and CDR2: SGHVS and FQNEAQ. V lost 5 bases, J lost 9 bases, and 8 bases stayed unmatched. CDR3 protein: CASSRETGGTSPLHF. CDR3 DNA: TGTGCCAGCAGCCGTGAAACAGGGGGCACTTCACCCCTCCACTTT.

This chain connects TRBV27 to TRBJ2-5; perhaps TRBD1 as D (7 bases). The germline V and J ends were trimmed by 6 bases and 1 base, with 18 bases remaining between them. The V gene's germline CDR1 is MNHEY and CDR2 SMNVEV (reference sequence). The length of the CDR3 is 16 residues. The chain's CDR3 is CASRARGASAQETQYF. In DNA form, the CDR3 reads TGTGCCAGCAGGGCCAGGGGGGCATCGGCCCAAGAGACCCAGTACTTC.

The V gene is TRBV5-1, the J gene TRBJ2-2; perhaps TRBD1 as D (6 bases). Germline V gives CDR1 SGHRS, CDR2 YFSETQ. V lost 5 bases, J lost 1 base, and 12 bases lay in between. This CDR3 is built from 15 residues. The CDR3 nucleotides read TGCGCCAGCAGAAGACAGGCCATGAACACCGGGGAGCTGTTTTTT. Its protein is CASRRQAMNTGELFF.

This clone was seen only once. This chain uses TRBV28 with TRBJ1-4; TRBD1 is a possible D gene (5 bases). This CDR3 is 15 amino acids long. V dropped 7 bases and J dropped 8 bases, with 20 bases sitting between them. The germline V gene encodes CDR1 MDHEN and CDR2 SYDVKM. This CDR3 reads CASTRQAGMGEKLFF. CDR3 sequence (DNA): TGTGCCAGCACTCGTCAAGCAGGGATGGGAGAAAAACTGTTTTTT.

In nucleotides, the CDR3 is TGTGCCAGCAGTGCCCAGGGGTCCTCCTACGAGCAGTACTTC. This encodes CASSAQGSSYEQYF. V is TRBV2 and J is TRBJ2-7; D might be TRBD1 (6 bases). V was pared by 4 bases and J by 0 bases, with 10 bases between. The CDR3 length is 14 residues. Germline values: CDR1 SNHLY, CDR2 FYNNEI.

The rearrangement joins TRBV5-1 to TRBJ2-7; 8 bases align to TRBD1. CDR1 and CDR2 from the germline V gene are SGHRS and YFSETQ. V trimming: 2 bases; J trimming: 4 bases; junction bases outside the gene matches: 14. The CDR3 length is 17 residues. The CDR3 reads CASSFGGGTGSEYEQYF. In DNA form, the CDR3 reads TGCGCCAGCAGCTTCGGTGGTGGGACAGGCTCTGAATACGAGCAGTACTTC.

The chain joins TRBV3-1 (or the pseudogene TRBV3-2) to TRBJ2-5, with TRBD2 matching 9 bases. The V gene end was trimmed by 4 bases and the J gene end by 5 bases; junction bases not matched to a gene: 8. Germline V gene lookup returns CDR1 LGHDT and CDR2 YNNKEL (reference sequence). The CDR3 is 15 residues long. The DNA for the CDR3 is TGTGCCAGCAGCCTGGTAGCGGGAGTTTGGGAGACCCAGTACTTC. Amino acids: CASSLVAGVWETQYF.

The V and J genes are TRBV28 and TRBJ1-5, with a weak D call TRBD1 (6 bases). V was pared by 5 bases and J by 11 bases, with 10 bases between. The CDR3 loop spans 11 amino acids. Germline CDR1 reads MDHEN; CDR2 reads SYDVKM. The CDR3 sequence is CASSSDRTQHF. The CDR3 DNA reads TGTGCCAGCAGTAGTGACAGGACCCAGCATTTT.